These 17 T cell receptor beta chains were all obtained from the same sample, sequenced in a study of T cells after posttransplantation cyclophosphamide. Sequencing used immunoSEQ multiplex PCR; TCRdb keeps in-frame clones, though not all of them. This sample has fewer than 13,000 clones, with around nine tenths found just once. Busulfan-fludarabine conditioning, marrow transplant, and cyclophosphamide on days +3 and +4 were administered. The sample here was CD4+ T cells sorted from PBMCs, taken after allogeneic stem cell transplant with posttransplant cyclophosphamide. These receptors all come from a young adult male patient who received an allogeneic stem cell transplant from a related donor, was CMV-positive, and had acute GVHD only. A subset of T cells may come from the graft donor.

This rearrangement joins TRBV11-3 to TRBJ2-7, with 7 bases identical to TRBD1. CDR1 and CDR2 (germline): SGHNT, YENEEA. The trim removed 5 bases at V and 4 bases at J, leaving 5 bases unmatched. This CDR3 is built from 13 residues. CDR3 amino acids: CASSRGQNYEQYF. As DNA, the CDR3 is TGTGCCAGCAGCCGGGGACAGAATTACGAGCAGTACTTC. The entire variable domain, with the rest obtained from reference TRBV11-3 and TRBJ2-7, is as follows: EAGVVQSPRYKIIEKKQPVAFWCNPISGHNTLYWYLQNLGQGPELLIRYENEEAVDDSQLPKDRFSAERLKGVDSTLKIQPAELGDSAVYLCASSRGQNYEQYFGPGTRLTVT.

The J gene is TRBJ1-4, the V gene TRBV15; D is undetermined. Looked up from germline, CDR1 is LNHNV and CDR2 is YYDKDF (reference sequence). V lost 0 bases, J lost 8 bases, and 7 bases lay in between. This CDR3 is 13 amino acids long. For the CDR3, the DNA is TGTGCCACCAGCAGAGATACGAGAGAAAAACTGTTTTTT. This gives the protein CATSRDTREKLFF.

The chain carries TRBV6-1 and TRBJ1-2; 8 positions agree with TRBD1. With 5 bases clipped from V and 5 bases from J, the junction kept 7 bases outside the gene matches. From germline, CDR1 is MNHNS and CDR2 SASEGT. The CDR3 loop spans 14 amino acids. The CDR3 spells CASSPLGQGYGYTF. The CDR3 DNA follows: TGTGCCAGCAGTCCCCTTGGACAGGGTTATGGCTACACCTTC.

The CDR3 reads CASSFGQSTDTQYF. DNA for the CDR3: TGTGCCAGCAGCTTCGGACAGAGCACAGATACGCAGTATTTT. The rearrangement uses TRBV7-2 and TRBJ2-3; possibly TRBD1 for D (6 bases). Trimming left V 3 bases short and J 0 bases short, with 7 bases between. CDR3 length: 14 residues. CDR1 and CDR2 from the germline V gene are SGHTA and FQGNSA.

J is TRBJ2-5 and V is TRBV5-4; TRBD2 matches 13 bases. This CDR3 is built from 16 residues. The V and J ends lost 4 bases and 1 base, in that order; junction bases with no gene match: 4. CDR1 is SGHNT, CDR2 YYREEE, per germline (reference sequence). The CDR3 region has the DNA TGTGCCAGCAGCCAAACTAGCGGGGGGGCCCAAGAGACCCAGTACTTC. This gives the protein CASSQTSGGAQETQYF.

This chain joins TRBV5-1 and TRBJ2-2; TRBD2 aligns across 7 bases. The germline V gene encodes CDR1 SGHRS and CDR2 YFSETQ. CDR3 length: 16 residues. Germline trimming cut 3 bases from V and 2 bases from J; bases unmatched to any gene: 7. CDR3 sequence: CASSWDPGGNTGELFF. CDR3 nucleotide sequence: TGCGCCAGCAGCTGGGACCCGGGGGGAAACACCGGGGAGCTGTTTTTT.

J is TRBJ1-2 and V is TRBV7-9; 8 bases match TRBD1. The trim removed 5 bases at V and 4 bases at J, leaving 9 bases unmatched. This CDR3 spans 15 amino acids. Per the germline V gene, CDR1 is SEHNR and CDR2 is FQNEAQ (reference sequence). The CDR3 spells CASSTRQGPIYGYTF. In DNA, the CDR3 is TGTGCCAGCAGCACCCGACAGGGGCCAATCTATGGCTACACCTTC.

This chain links TRBV4-2 with TRBJ1-2, with D unresolved. CDR1 and CDR2 from the germline V gene are LGHNA and YNFKEQ. The CDR3 has 16 residues. The ends were cut back, 3 bases at V and 8 bases at J, with 22 bases in the middle. CDR3 DNA: TGTGCCAGCAGCCACCCCGGGCAGGCTGAAACGGGGGGCTACACCTTC. Protein sequence: CASSHPGQAETGGYTF.

On this clone: An end of the junction differs from the germline gene, which may be a read error. Additional DNA sequences in this sample encode the identical CDR3. This chain connects TRBV30 to TRBJ1-2; 9 nucleotides match TRBD1. This CDR3 is built from 14 residues. CDR1 and CDR2 (germline): GTSNPN, SVGIG (reference sequence). The CDR3 loop reads CAWRRTGGGYGYTF. The CDR3 coding sequence is TGTGCTTGGAGGCGTACAGGGGGCGGATATGGCTACACCTTC.

The genes are TRBV28 and TRBJ1-5; D uncertain. The germline V gene has CDR1 MDHEN and CDR2 SYDVKM. The CDR3 spans 15 residues. Trimming cost V 3 bases and J 7 bases, with 16 bases left between them. The CDR3 here is CASSFPPPSRQPQHF. The DNA for the CDR3 is TGTGCCAGCAGTTTCCCCCCCCCTAGTCGGCAGCCCCAGCATTTT.

This rearrangement joins TRBV10-3 to TRBJ1-2, with TRBD1 matching 12 bases. The CDR3 loop spans 13 amino acids. V was pared by 8 bases and J by 5 bases, with 3 bases of the junction left unmatched. Germline loops: CDR1 ENHRY, CDR2 SYGVKD. Written as DNA, the CDR3 is TGTGCCATCGGGACAGGGGGCCCGTATGGCTACACCTTC. It yields the protein CAIGTGGPYGYTF.

This clone was observed a handful of times. J is TRBJ2-2 and V is TRBV5-1, with TRBD1 matching over 7 bases. CDR3 length: 15 residues. V dropped 5 bases and J dropped 5; count of bases not matched to a gene: 9. The germline gives CDR1 SGHRS, CDR2 YFSETQ. This CDR3 is CASRDKPGGTGELFF. The CDR3 bases are TGCGCCAGCAGAGATAAACCAGGGGGAACCGGGGAGCTGTTTTTT.

J is TRBJ1-6 and V is TRBV4-1; tentatively, D is TRBD1 (5 bases). Germline V lookup: CDR1 MGHRA, CDR2 YSYEKL. The CDR3 is 16 residues long. The V end was cut by 4 bases, the J end by 10 bases, with 20 bases between. The CDR3 DNA reads TGCGCCAGCAGCCCAATCGGCAGGGCGATGGAATCACCCCTCCACTTT. Its protein product is CASSPIGRAMESPLHF.

There are a few counts of this clone. The chain recombines TRBV11-2 with TRBJ2-6, with 9 bases that match TRBD1. The CDR3 is 17 amino acids. Germline CDR1 reads SGHAT; CDR2 reads FQNNGV. With V trimmed by 5 bases and J by 3 bases, 8 bases remained unmatched. DNA of the CDR3: TGTGCCAGCAGCAACCGGGACAGGGTTCGTGGGGCCAACGTCCTGACTTTC. Its protein is CASSNRDRVRGANVLTF.

The rearrangement links TRBV5-4 to TRBJ2-1; tentatively, D is TRBD1 (5 bases). The germline gives CDR1 SGHNT, CDR2 YYREEE (reference sequence). This CDR3 comprises 13 residues. V was trimmed by 4 bases and J by 7 bases, leaving 12 bases between them. The CDR3 DNA is TGTGCCAGCAGCCACTCAGGGTGGAATGAGCAGTTCTTC. Protein sequence: CASSHSGWNEQFF.

The chain joins TRBV6-5 to TRBJ1-2, with a tentative D call TRBD1 (5 bases). CDR1 is MNHEY, CDR2 SVGAGI, per germline. Trimming removed 2 bases from V and 2 bases from J, with 9 bases in between. The CDR3 is 14 residues long. CDR3 in amino acids: CASSYDRNNYGYTF. CDR3 bases: TGTGCCAGCAGTTACGACAGAAACAACTATGGCTACACCTTC.

The V call is TRBV9, the J call TRBJ2-7; TRBD2 matches at 8 bases. Germline V gene lookup returns CDR1 SGDLS and CDR2 YYNGEE. This CDR3 contains 15 residues. Unmatched junction bases numbered 6, after V lost 0 bases and J lost 4 bases. The CDR3 sequence is CASSVGPAGDYEQYF. The CDR3 DNA follows: TGTGCCAGCAGCGTAGGCCCAGCGGGGGATTACGAGCAGTACTTC.